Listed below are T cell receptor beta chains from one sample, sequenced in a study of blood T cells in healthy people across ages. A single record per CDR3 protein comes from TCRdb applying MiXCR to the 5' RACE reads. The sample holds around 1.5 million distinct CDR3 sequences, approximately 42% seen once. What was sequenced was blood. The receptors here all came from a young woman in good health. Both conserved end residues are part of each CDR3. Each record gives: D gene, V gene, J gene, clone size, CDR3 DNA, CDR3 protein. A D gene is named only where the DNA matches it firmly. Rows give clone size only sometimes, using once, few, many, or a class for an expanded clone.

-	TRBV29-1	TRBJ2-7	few	TGCAGCGTTGAAGACGGGCCGCGGCAGTACTTC	CSVEDGPRQYF
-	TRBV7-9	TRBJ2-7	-	TGTGCCAGCAGCTTAGTCGCGCCGGAACTCGCGTCAATTGGGCAGTACTTC	CASSLVAPELASIGQYF
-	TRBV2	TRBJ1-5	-	TGTGCCAGCAGGGGGTCGACAGGTAGGAATCAGCCCCAGCATTTT	CASRGSTGRNQPQHF
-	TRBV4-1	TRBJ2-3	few	TGCGCCAGCCAATGGGGCCCAGGAACCACAGATACGCAGTATTTT	CASQWGPGTTDTQYF
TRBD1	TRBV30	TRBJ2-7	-	TGTGCCTGGAGTGTAGACGGACAGGGCCTTCCCTACGAGCAGTACTTC	CAWSVDGQGLPYEQYF
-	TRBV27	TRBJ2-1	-	TGTGCCAGCAGTACGTTGGGAGTGGCGGCCAATGAGCAGTTCTTC	CASSTLGVAANEQFF
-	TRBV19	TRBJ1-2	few	TGTGCCAGTAGTCAGGGGTCCGGCGGCTACACCTTC	CASSQGSGGYTF
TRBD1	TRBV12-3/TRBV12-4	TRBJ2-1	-	TGTGCCAGCAGTCCATGGACAGGGACCCTAGACAATGAGCAGTTCTTC	CASSPWTGTLDNEQFF
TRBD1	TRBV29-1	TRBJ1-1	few	TGCAGCGTTAGGGACAGGGGGGCTTTCTTT	CSVRDRGAFF
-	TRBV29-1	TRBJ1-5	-	TGCAGCGTTGAGGTGGAGAATCAGCCCCAGCATTTT	CSVEVENQPQHF